This T cell receptor (beta chain) emerged from a study of graft-versus-host responses after intestinal transplantation. Regarding this clone: What it binds is unknown.

Data came from immunoSEQ multiplex PCR; TCRdb stores just in-frame clones and leaves some out. The data show tens of thousands of clones, with about 94% seen just once and less than 0.65% held by the top ten. The clonotype comes from a human donor who received an intestinal transplant. Sample: unstimulated CD8+ T cells sorted from spleen or lymph node cells, taken before intestinal transplant.

The chain's CDR3 is CASSSGNGYGYTF. CDR3 nucleotide sequence: TGTGCCAGCAGCTCAGGGAACGGCTATGGCTACACCTTC. This sequence joins TRBV7-9 and TRBJ1-2, with D possibly TRBD1 on 5 matching bases. V lost 4 bases and J 4 bases, leaving 10 bases between the germline ends. Germline CDR1 and CDR2: SEHNR and FQNEAQ (reference sequence). The CDR3 has 13 residues.